Sequencing of this TCR beta chain was carried out in a study of blood T cell repertoires in COVID-19 (dated by TCRdb to between 2020 and 2021). In the study overall: The collaborator samples originated in the United States, Italy and Spain and spanned the acute and convalescent phases of COVID-19. The material from the prospective study consisted of cDNA or gDNA derived from T cells, B-cell-depleted T cells, or PBMCs. The dataset comprised deeply sampled blood TCRbeta repertoires from subjects exposed to, actively infected with, or recovered from COVID-19. The repertoires were released in a freely available public database intended as a resource for research on the immune response to SARS-CoV-2. Samples came from the ongoing ImmuneRACE study (first 160 participants) plus 1,254 subjects from 6 global collaborators. Nearly every sample came with metadata listing a de-identified subject ID, COVID-19 status, age in years and sex. Where available, HLA class I and class II types were taken from metadata supplied by the sample provider and were not determined by assay-based typing. Beyond this particular receptor, the publication reports: How much clinical and demographic metadata was included differed by source and by participant, and the metadata was provided uncurated.

The immunoSEQ Assay, a bias-controlled multiplex PCR, was used to amplify TCRbeta CDR3 regions from genomic DNA. Under the source paper's analysis protocol: The number of nucleated cells in each sample was estimated by amplification of reference gene primers within the assay. Sequence reads were collapsed and filtered to measure the absolute abundance of every unique TCRbeta CDR3 rearrangement. For each sample, productive Simpson clonality was calculated as the square root of Simpson's diversity index over productive rearrangements. TCRdb limited this immuneACCESS table to in-frame rearrangements with V and J called. A share of clones is missing; checked studies link under half to unresolved V genes, and the rest is unexplained. That table supplies the V and J calls and clone size; D and trimming were determined from the DNA. For this sample the table gives 90,000 or so clones, of which around three quarters were detected only once. The ten largest clones capture around 24% of the sample.

Turning to this clone: The antigen it binds to is not known. The input lacks base qualities; no much larger clone sits a single base away.

Whole blood was collected in K2EDTA tubes by collaborating institutions according to the institutions' own protocols. Collaborator samples were shipped for TCRbeta analysis as frozen whole blood, isolated PBMCs, or DNA extracted from either sample type. The TCR comes from a woman aged 55-69 years in a cohort sampled during active or convalescent COVID-19. Sequenced: peripheral blood.

The sequenced DNA is TGTGCCAGTAGTATCCAACCCTCAGGGCTTGAGCAGTTCTTC. Translated, it gives CASSIQPSGLEQFF. Recombination joined TRBV19 with TRBJ2-1; the best D guess is TRBD1, with 5 bases matching. CDR1 and CDR2 are drawn from the germline V gene (reference sequence): LNHDA, SQIVND. Trimming removed 3 bases from V and 9 bases from J, leaving 15 bases between the germline ends. Counted from cysteine to phenylalanine, this CDR3 has 14 amino acids. Only the CDR3 region is kept as DNA, spanning 42 bases read in frame from base 1.